The rows below give T cell receptor beta chains drawn from one sample of a study of human T cells and chemical hapten exposure. TCRdb analysed the RACE reads with MiXCR anew, one entry per CDR3 protein. The sample shows some 250,000 distinct CDR3 sequences, just under 8% of them seen only once. This specimen consisted of whole blood, obtained in connection with sensitization to the hapten diphenylcyclopropenone (DPC). These receptors came from a man aged 18 to 30 with alopecia areata. Some clones in this sample may be carry-over from other donors' samples. Each CDR3 is given with its conserved first and last residue. The order of the fields is V gene, clone size, D gene, J gene, CDR3 protein, CDR3 DNA. The D gene is left open where the match is weak. Clone size appears in some rows only: once, few, many, or a class for an expanded clone.

>TRBV3-1|NA|TRBD2|TRBJ2-1
CASSQASGGGVNEQFF
TGTGCCAGCAGCCAGGCTAGCGGGGGAGGGGTCAATGAGCAGTTCTTC
>TRBV7-2|few|NA|TRBJ1-2
CASSLIGYGYTF
TGTGCCAGCAGCTTAATAGGCTATGGCTACACCTTC
>TRBV5-5|many|NA|TRBJ2-7
CASSLGWSHYEQYF
TGTGCCAGCAGCTTGGGGTGGAGCCACTACGAGCAGTACTTC
>TRBV7-8|NA|NA|TRBJ2-1
CASSLPGYYNEQFF
TGTGCCAGCAGCCTTCCCGGCTACTACAATGAGCAGTTCTTC
>TRBV12-3/TRBV12-4|few|NA|TRBJ1-5
CASSLFSWGVYNQPQHF
TGTGCCAGCAGTTTATTCTCCTGGGGGGTTTATAATCAGCCCCAGCATTTT
>TRBV6-1|NA|NA|TRBJ2-3
CASSESHTQYF
TGTGCCAGCAGTGAAAGCCATACGCAGTATTTT
>TRBV12-3/TRBV12-4|NA|NA|TRBJ2-1
CASSLGGQATYNEQFF
TGTGCCAGCAGTTTAGGTGGGCAGGCTACCTACAATGAGCAGTTCTTC
>TRBV7-9|NA|TRBD1|TRBJ1-6
CASRKALKGAIGNSPLHF
TGTGCCAGCAGGAAGGCTTTAAAGGGGGCTATAGGTAATTCACCCCTCCACTTT
>TRBV7-2|NA|TRBD1|TRBJ2-7
CASSFPGQGTYEQYF
TGTGCCAGCAGCTTCCCGGGACAGGGAACCTACGAGCAGTACTTC
>TRBV6-6|few|NA|TRBJ1-1
CATVERTEAFF
TGTGCCACCGTTGAGAGAACTGAAGCTTTCTTT
>TRBV12-3/TRBV12-4|many|NA|TRBJ2-2
CASSLNFLRGGELFF
TGTGCCAGCAGTTTAAACTTCCTGCGGGGCGGGGAGCTGTTTTTT
>TRBV7-9|NA|TRBD1|TRBJ2-2
CASSWPGQGVTGELFF
TGTGCCAGCAGCTGGCCGGGACAGGGCGTAACCGGGGAGCTGTTTTTT
>TRBV7-8|many|TRBD2|TRBJ2-5
CASSPAGGKTQYF
TGTGCCAGCAGCCCCGCCGGGGGGAAGACCCAGTACTTC
>TRBV7-9|NA|TRBD1|TRBJ1-1
CASSSRGPEAFF
TGTGCCAGCAGCTCGAGGGGGCCTGAAGCTTTCTTT
>TRBV12-3/TRBV12-4|NA|TRBD1|TRBJ1-5
CASSRQGAKDQPQHF
TGTGCCAGCAGCCGACAGGGGGCTAAGGATCAGCCCCAGCATTTT
>TRBV29-1|few|NA|TRBJ2-5
CSVEVRAQYF
TGCAGCGTTGAAGTTCGGGCCCAGTACTTC
>TRBV6-6|NA|NA|TRBJ1-2
CASSYSIRFSAYTF
TGTGCCAGCAGTTACTCGATTCGGTTTAGTGCCTACACCTTC
>TRBV6-2/TRBV6-3|NA|NA|TRBJ1-6
CASRPQGYNSPLHF
TGTGCCAGCAGACCGCAGGGGTATAATTCACCCCTCCACTTT
>TRBV12-3/TRBV12-4|few|TRBD1|TRBJ2-5
CASSFLTGTGGEKTQYF
TGTGCCAGCAGCTTTCTTACCGGGACAGGGGGCGAAAAGACCCAGTACTTC
>TRBV2|NA|NA|TRBJ2-5
CASTKWGLKQETQYF
TGTGCCAGCACCAAGTGGGGTCTAAAGCAAGAGACCCAGTACTTC
>TRBV12-3/TRBV12-4|NA|TRBD2|TRBJ2-3
CASKAGTDTQYF
TGTGCCAGCAAAGCGGGGACAGATACGCAGTATTTT
>TRBV14|few|NA|TRBJ1-2
CASSRGARYGYTF
TGTGCCAGCAGCCGGGGGGCGCGGTATGGCTACACCTTC
>TRBV5-1|NA|TRBD1|TRBJ1-2
CASSSRTGYGYTF
TGCGCCAGCAGCTCTAGGACAGGGTATGGCTACACCTTC
>TRBV15|many|NA|TRBJ1-6
CATSRPTLVLNSPLHF
TGTGCCACCAGCCGCCCCACCTTAGTTTTGAATTCACCCCTCCACTTT
>TRBV12-3/TRBV12-4|few|TRBD1|TRBJ2-7
CASSSDRGIVHEQYF
TGTGCCAGCAGTTCCGACAGGGGGATAGTCCACGAGCAGTACTTC
>TRBV6-2/TRBV6-3|NA|NA|TRBJ2-4
CASSYLRTTKNIQYF
TGTGCCAGCAGTTACCTTCGGACTACCAAAAACATTCAGTACTTC
>TRBV4-1|NA|NA|TRBJ2-2
CASSQYPSVVKSSSPNTGELFF
TGCGCCAGCAGCCAATACCCCTCTGTTGTAAAGAGTTCCTCGCCGAACACCGGGGAGCTGTTTTTT
>TRBV6-5|NA|TRBD1|TRBJ1-1
CASRDSQMNTEAFF
TGTGCCAGCCGGGACAGCCAAATGAACACTGAAGCTTTCTTT
>TRBV5-6|few|NA|TRBJ2-7
CASSPPPNRESNEQYF
TGTGCCAGCAGCCCACCCCCCAACAGGGAGTCAAACGAGCAGTACTTC
>TRBV4-1|few|TRBD1|TRBJ2-7
CASSQLVGQGFYEQYF
TGCGCCAGCAGCCAGCTAGTGGGACAGGGGTTCTACGAGCAGTACTTC
>TRBV3-1|few|TRBD1|TRBJ1-1
CASSQAPAGTGGRNAEAFF
TGTGCCAGCAGCCAAGCCCCCGCCGGGACAGGGGGGCGGAATGCTGAAGCTTTCTTT
>TRBV9|few|NA|TRBJ2-7
CASSPASSYEQYF
TGTGCCAGCAGCCCCGCGAGCTCCTACGAGCAGTACTTC
>TRBV6-2/TRBV6-3|many|NA|TRBJ1-4
CASSGTGEKLFF
TGTGCCAGCAGCGGGACTGGTGAAAAACTGTTTTTT
>TRBV12-3/TRBV12-4|few|NA|TRBJ2-1
CASTTRNEQFF
TGTGCCAGCACCACTAGGAATGAGCAGTTCTTC
>TRBV9|many|NA|TRBJ2-7
CASSVTETAYEQYF
TGTGCCAGCAGTGTTACAGAAACGGCCTACGAGCAGTACTTC
>TRBV5-6|NA|TRBD2|TRBJ2-1
CASRQGTSRYNEQFF
TGTGCCAGCAGGCAAGGGACTAGCCGGTACAATGAGCAGTTCTTC
>TRBV5-1|NA|NA|TRBJ2-2
CASSLPSPRGELFF
TGCGCCAGCAGCTTACCCTCGCCCAGGGGGGAGCTGTTTTTT
>TRBV7-9|many|NA|TRBJ2-3
CASSPVVGTDTQYF
TGTGCCAGCAGCCCGGTAGTTGGCACAGATACGCAGTATTTT
>TRBV7-9|few|TRBD1|TRBJ1-4
CASSPSGTGGEKLFF
TGTGCCAGCAGCCCCTCCGGGACAGGGGGTGAAAAACTGTTTTTT
>TRBV20-1|few|NA|TRBJ2-2
CSASHPGRSNTGELFF
TGCAGTGCTTCTCATCCGGGACGGTCGAACACCGGGGAGCTGTTTTTT
>TRBV7-9|few|TRBD1|TRBJ2-4
CASSPGQLGFLGENIQYF
TGTGCCAGCAGCCCGGGACAGTTGGGGTTCCTGGGAGAAAACATTCAGTACTTC
>TRBV27|once|TRBD1|TRBJ1-1
CASSSSRGPAEAFF
TGTGCCAGCAGTTCGTCCAGGGGGCCCGCTGAAGCTTTCTTT
>TRBV28|few|NA|TRBJ2-7
CASSPTGREQYF
TGTGCCAGCAGTCCTACAGGGCGTGAGCAGTACTTC
>TRBV28|NA|NA|TRBJ1-6
CASRHAGVGYSPLHF
TGTGCCAGCAGACATGCAGGGGTGGGGTATTCACCCCTCCACTTT
>TRBV12-3/TRBV12-4|NA|TRBD1|TRBJ1-2
CASSARQGGYGYTF
TGTGCCAGCAGTGCACGACAGGGAGGCTATGGCTACACCTTC
>TRBV6-2/TRBV6-3|few|NA|TRBJ2-1
CASSYDLAAYNEQFF
TGTGCCAGCAGTTACGATCTGGCAGCCTACAATGAGCAGTTCTTC
>TRBV9|many|NA|TRBJ1-4
CASSPWTGEKLFF
TGTGCCAGCAGCCCGTGGACGGGTGAAAAACTGTTTTTT
>TRBV20-1|many|NA|TRBJ2-3
CSAYGGFSTDTQYF
TGCAGTGCGTATGGGGGATTCAGCACAGATACGCAGTATTTT
>TRBV5-1|NA|TRBD1|TRBJ1-2
CASSGRTGGAGYGYTF
TGCGCCAGCAGCGGGAGAACAGGGGGCGCAGGCTATGGCTACACCTTC
>TRBV12-5|NA|NA|TRBJ1-5
CASGSQPQHF
TGTGCTAGTGGCTCTCAGCCCCAGCATTTT
>TRBV20-1|once|NA|TRBJ2-3
CSARGKTASTDTQYF
TGCAGTGCTAGGGGGAAGACAGCTAGCACAGATACGCAGTATTTT
>TRBV11-2|few|TRBD2|TRBJ2-5
CASSISLAGIQETQYF
TGTGCCAGCAGCATCTCACTAGCGGGGATTCAAGAGACCCAGTACTTC
>TRBV28|many|TRBD1|TRBJ1-5
CASRPGTANQPQHF
TGTGCCAGCAGGCCCGGGACAGCTAATCAGCCCCAGCATTTT
>TRBV20-1|many|NA|TRBJ1-1
CSARDVRSSWNFNTEAFF
TGCAGTGCTAGAGACGTCCGGAGCTCCTGGAACTTTAACACTGAAGCTTTCTTT